This T cell receptor (beta chain) was observed in a study of OX40 agonist ivuxolimab in advanced cancers. The study's findings and limits: Within 6 weeks, CD4+ and CD8+ blood T cells expanded clonally at 0.1 to 3.0 mg/kg.

Autoimmune disease history or systemic immunosuppression led to patients being barred. This clone was found once. Antigen specificity is unknown. Trimming cost V 1 base and J 4 bases, with 7 bases left between them. The germline V gene has CDR1 SGHTA and CDR2 FQGNSA. The CDR3 extends over 13 amino acids. TCRdb's copy holds only in-frame clones and misses some; the assay was immunoSEQ multiplex PCR. In the table there are approximately 99,000 clones, around 90% of which are singletons. The sample was CD4+ or CD8+ T cells sorted from blood, taken in a trial of the OX40 agonist ivuxolimab. This sequence was found in an adult with an advanced solid tumor such as melanoma, head and neck, liver or kidney cancer. The chain recombines TRBV7-2 with TRBJ1-1; unclear D gene. CDR3 amino acids: CASSLVPGTEAFF. DNA for the CDR3: TGTGCCAGCAGCTTAGTGCCCGGCACTGAAGCTTTCTTT.